Reported below is one TCR beta chain. This record belongs to a study of T cell changes during pregnancy in multiple sclerosis. Assay used: immunoSEQ multiplex PCR; TCRdb lists only in-frame clones, some missing. The sample shows under 45,000 clones, more than 70% of them seen only once. This CDR3 has 15 amino acids. V lost 2 bases and J lost 0; bases outside the gene matches: 4. Germline V gene lookup returns CDR1 SGHNT and CDR2 YYREEE (reference sequence). The chain recombines TRBV5-4 with TRBJ1-2; TRBD1 agrees at 7 bases. The TCR sequence derives from a female donor with multiple sclerosis, enrolled in a pregnancy study. The sequences come from CD8+ T cells from peripheral blood mononuclear cells, collected in the first trimester of pregnancy. CDR3 region: CASSFRGTANYGYTF. CDR3 nucleotide sequence: TGTGCCAGCAGCTTCCGGGGGACAGCTAACTATGGCTACACCTTC.